This T cell receptor (beta chain) was obtained from a study of blood T cells in healthy people across ages. Study conclusions and caveats: A roughly linear age-dependent decrease characterized TCR beta diversity per million T cells. Both naive CD4+ cell counts and diversity were greater in long-lived donors than in aged donors.

Ranging in age from about 6 to 90, the donors were healthy Caucasian individuals from Russia. Primed by a sample-barcoded 5' primer and a J-beta primer mix, a second PCR proceeded for roughly 7 to 11 cycles. Every sample produced at least 3 million CDR3-containing paired-end reads. One entry per CDR3 protein results from TCRdb running MiXCR on the 5' RACE reads. The sample records about 1.6 million distinct CDR3 sequences, around 36% being singletons. To note about this clonotype: Antigen unknown.

The source is a woman between 25 and 40 years old in good health. The sequenced material came from blood.

The CDR3 region is CSAETADSSYNEQFF. The CDR3 bases are TGCAGTGCCGAGACGGCGGACAGCTCCTACAATGAGCAGTTCTTC. This chain joins TRBV20-1 and TRBJ2-1; TRBD1 might be the D (6 bases). With 6 bases removed from V and 0 bases from J, the gap between germline ends came to 15 bases. This CDR3 spans 15 amino acids. Germline CDR1 reads DFQATT; CDR2 reads SNEGSKA (reference sequence).